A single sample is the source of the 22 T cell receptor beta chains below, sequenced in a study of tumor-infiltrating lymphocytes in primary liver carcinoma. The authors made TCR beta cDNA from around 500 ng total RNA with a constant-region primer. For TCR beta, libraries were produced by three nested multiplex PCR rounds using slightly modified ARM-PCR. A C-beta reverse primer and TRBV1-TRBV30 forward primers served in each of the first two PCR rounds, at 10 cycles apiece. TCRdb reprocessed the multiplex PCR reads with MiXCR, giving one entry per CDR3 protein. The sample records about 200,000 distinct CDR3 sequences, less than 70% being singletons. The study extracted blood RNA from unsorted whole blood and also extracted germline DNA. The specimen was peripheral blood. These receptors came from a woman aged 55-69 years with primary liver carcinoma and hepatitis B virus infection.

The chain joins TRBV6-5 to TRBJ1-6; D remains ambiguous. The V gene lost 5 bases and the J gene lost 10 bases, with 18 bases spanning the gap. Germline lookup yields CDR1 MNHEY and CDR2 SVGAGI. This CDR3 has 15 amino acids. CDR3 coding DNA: TGTGCCAGCAGTAAAACCCTTAGGAAGGAGTCACCCCTCCACTTT. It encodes CASSKTLRKESPLHF.

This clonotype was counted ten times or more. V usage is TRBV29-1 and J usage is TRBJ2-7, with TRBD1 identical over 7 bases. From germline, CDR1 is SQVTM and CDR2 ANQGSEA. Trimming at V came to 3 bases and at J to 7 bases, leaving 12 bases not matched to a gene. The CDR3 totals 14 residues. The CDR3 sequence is CSVDGYRGESEQYF. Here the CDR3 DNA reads TGCAGCGTTGACGGGTACAGGGGAGAGAGTGAGCAGTACTTC.

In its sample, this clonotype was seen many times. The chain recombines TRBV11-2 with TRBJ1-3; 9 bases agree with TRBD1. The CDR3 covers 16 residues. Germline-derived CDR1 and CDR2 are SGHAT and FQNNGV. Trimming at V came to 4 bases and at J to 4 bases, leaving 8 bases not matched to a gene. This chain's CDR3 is CASSSHRGPTGNTIYF. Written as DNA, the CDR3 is TGTGCCAGCAGCTCCCACAGGGGGCCGACAGGAAACACCATATATTTT.

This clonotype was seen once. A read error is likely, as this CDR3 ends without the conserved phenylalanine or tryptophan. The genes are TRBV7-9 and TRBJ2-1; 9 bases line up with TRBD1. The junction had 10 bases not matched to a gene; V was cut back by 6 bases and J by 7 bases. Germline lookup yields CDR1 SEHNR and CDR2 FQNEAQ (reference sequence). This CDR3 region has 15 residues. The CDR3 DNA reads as TGTGCCAGCAGGTTCGACAGGGGGAGAGAGAATGAGCAGTTCTTA. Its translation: CASRFDRGRENEQFL.

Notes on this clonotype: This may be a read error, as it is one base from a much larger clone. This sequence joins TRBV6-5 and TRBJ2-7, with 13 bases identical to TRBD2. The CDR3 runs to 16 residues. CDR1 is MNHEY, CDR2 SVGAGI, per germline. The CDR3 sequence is CTSSLRTSGSSYEQYF. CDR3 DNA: TGTACCAGCAGTCTCCGGACTAGCGGGAGCTCCTACGAGCAGTACTTC.

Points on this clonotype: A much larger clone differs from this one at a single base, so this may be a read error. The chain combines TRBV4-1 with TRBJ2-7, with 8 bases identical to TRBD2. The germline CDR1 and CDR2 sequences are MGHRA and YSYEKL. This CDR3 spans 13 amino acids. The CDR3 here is CANSQGLAYEQYF. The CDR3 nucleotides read TGCGCCAACAGCCAAGGACTAGCTTACGAGCAGTACTTC.

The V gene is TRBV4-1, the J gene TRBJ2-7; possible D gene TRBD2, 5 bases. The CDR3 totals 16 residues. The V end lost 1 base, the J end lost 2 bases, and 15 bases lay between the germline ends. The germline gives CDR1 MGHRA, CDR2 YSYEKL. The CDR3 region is CASSQGPDWETYEQYF. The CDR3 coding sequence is TGCGCCAGCAGCCAAGGTCCGGACTGGGAGACCTACGAGCAGTACTTC.

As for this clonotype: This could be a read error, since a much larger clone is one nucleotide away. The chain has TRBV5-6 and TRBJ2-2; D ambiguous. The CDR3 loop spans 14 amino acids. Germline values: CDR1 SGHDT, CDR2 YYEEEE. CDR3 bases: TGTGCCAGCAGCCGCTACTACATCACCGGGCAGCTGTTTTTT. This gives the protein CASSRYYITGQLFF. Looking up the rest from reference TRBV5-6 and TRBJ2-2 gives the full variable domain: DAGVTQSPTHLIKTRGQQVTLRCSPKSGHDTVSWYQQALGQGPQFIFQYYEEEERQRGNFPDRFSGHQFPNYSSELNVNALLLGDSALYLCASSRYYITGQLFFGEGSRLTVL.

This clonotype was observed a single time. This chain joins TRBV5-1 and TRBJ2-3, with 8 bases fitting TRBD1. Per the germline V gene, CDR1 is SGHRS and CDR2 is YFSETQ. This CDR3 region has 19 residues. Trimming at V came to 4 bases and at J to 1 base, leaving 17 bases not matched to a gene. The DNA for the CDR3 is TGCGCCAGCAGCCCTGCTCTTACCGGGACAGGTTTGGGCACAGATACGCAGTATTTT. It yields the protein CASSPALTGTGLGTDTQYF.

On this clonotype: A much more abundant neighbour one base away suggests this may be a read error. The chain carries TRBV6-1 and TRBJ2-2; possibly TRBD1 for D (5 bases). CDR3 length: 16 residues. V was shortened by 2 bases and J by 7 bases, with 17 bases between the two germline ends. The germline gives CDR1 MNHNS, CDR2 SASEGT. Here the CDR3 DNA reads TGTGCCAGCAGTGAACAGGGTCTGGTATCCATCGGGGAGCTGTTTTTT. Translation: CASSEQGLVSIGELFF.

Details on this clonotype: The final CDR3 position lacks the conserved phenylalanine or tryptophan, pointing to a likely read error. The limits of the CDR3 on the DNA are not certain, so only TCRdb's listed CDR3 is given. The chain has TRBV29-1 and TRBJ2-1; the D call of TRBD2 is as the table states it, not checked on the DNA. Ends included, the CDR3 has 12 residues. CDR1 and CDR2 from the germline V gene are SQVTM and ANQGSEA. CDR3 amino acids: CSGSSSSGSVFL.

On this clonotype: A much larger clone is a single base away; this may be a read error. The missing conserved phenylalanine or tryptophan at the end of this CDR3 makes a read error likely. The CDR3 DNA reads as TGTGCCATCAGTGAAAATAACGGAACACCCCTCCACCTT. Residues: CAISENNGTPLHL. The chain recombines TRBV10-3 with TRBJ1-6, with D hard to call. V gave up 3 bases and J gave up 11 bases, with 11 bases separating them. Germline CDR1 ENHRY, CDR2 SYGVKD. The CDR3 extends over 13 amino acids.

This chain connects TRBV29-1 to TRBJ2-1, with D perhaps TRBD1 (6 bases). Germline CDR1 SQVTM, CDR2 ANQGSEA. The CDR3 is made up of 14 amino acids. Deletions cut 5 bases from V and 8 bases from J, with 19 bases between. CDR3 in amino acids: CSVSRSQGEYEQFF. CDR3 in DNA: TGCAGCGTTTCCCGTTCACAGGGAGAATATGAGCAGTTCTTC.

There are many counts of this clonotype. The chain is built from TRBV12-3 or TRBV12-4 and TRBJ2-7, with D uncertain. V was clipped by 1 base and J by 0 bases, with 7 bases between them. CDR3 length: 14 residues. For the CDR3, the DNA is TGTGCCAGCAGTTTAGGGCGCACCTCCTACGAGCAGTACTTC. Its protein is CASSLGRTSYEQYF.

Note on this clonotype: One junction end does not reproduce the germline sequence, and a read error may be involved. The CDR3 loop reads CTSSLRRADTGELFF. CDR3 nucleotide sequence: TGTACCAGCAGTTTGCGGAGGGCGGACACCGGGGAGCTGTTTTTT. The rearrangement links TRBV12-3 or TRBV12-4 to TRBJ2-2; possibly TRBD2 for D (6 bases). This CDR3 has 15 amino acids.

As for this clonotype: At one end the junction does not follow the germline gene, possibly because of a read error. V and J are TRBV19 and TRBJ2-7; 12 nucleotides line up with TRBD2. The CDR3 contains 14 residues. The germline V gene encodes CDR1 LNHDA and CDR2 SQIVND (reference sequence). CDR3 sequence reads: CASKTSGSSYEHYF. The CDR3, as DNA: TGTGCCAGTAAGACTAGCGGGAGCTCCTACGAGCACTACTTC. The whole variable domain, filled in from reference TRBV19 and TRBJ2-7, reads DGGITQSPKYLFRKEGQNVTLSCEQNLNHDAMYWYRQDPGQGLRLIYYSQIVNDFQKGDIAEGYSVSREKKESFPLTVTSAQKNPTAFYLCASKTSGSSYEHYFGPGTRLTVT.

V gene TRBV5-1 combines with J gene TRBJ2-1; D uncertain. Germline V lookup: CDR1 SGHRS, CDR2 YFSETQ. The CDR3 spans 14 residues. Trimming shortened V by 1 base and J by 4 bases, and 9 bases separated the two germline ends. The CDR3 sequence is CASSLRWTYNEQFF. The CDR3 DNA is TGCGCCAGCAGCTTGCGGTGGACGTACAATGAGCAGTTCTTC.

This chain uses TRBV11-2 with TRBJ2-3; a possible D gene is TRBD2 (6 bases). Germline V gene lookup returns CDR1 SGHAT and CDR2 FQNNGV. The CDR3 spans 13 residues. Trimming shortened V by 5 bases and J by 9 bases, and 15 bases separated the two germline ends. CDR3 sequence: CASSLIWGDTQYF. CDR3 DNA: TGTGCCAGCAGCCTCATTTGGGGGGACACGCAGTATTTT.

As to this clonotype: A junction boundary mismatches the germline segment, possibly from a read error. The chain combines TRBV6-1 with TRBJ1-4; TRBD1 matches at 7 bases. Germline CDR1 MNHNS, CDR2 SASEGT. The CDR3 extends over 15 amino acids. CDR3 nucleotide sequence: TGTGCCAGCAGTGACGGACAGGTTATAAATGAAAAATTGTCTTTT. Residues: CASSDGQVINEKLSF.

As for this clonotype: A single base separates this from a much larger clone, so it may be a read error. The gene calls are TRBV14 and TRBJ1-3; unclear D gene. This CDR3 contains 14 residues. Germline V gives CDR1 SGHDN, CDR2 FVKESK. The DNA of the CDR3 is TGTGTCAGCAGCCAAGCGGGGAGAGGAAACACCATATATTTT. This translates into CVSSQAGRGNTIYF.

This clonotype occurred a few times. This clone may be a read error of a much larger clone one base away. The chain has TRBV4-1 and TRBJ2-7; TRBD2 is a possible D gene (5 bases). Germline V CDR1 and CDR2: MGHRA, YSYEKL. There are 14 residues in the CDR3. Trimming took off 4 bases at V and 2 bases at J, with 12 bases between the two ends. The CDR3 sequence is CASSPTWRAYEQYF. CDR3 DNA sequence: TGCGCCAGCAGCCCCACGTGGCGGGCCTACGAGCAGTACTTC.

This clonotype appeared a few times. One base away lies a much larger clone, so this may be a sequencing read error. For the CDR3, the DNA is TGCGCCAGCAGCCAAGAACGGACGAGAACTGAAGCTCTCTTT. Its protein product is CASSQERTRTEALF. The chain is built from TRBV4-1 and TRBJ1-1; D call uncertain. Germline lookup yields CDR1 MGHRA and CDR2 YSYEKL. The CDR3 length is 14 residues.